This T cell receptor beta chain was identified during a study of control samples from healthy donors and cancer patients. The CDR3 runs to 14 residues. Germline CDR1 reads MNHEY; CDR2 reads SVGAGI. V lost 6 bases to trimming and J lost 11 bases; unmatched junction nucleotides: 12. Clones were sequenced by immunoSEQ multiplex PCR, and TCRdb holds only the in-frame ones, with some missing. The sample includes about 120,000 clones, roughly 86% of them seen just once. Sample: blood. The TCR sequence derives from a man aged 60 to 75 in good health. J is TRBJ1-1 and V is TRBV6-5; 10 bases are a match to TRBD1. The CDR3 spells CASRSRQGAWVAFF. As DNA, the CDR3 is TGTGCCAGCAGATCGAGACAGGGGGCGTGGGTGGCTTTCTTT.